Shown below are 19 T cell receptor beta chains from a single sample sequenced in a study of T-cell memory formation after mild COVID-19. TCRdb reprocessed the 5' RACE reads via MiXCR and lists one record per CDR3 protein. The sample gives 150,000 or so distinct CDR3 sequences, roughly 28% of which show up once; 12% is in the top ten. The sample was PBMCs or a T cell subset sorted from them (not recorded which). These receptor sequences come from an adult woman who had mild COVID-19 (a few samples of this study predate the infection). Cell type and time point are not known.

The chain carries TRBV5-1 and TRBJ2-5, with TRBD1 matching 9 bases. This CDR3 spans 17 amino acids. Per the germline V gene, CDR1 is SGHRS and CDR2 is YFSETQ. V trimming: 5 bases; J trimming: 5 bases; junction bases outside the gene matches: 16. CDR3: CASRVQGALGMLETQYF. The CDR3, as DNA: TGCGCCAGCAGGGTACAGGGGGCGCTTGGTATGCTGGAGACCCAGTACTTC.

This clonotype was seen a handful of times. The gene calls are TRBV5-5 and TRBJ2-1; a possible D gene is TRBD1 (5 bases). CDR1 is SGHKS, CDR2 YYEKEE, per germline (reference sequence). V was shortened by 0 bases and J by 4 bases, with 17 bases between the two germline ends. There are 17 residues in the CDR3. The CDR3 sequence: CASSLAPQGLGYNEQFF. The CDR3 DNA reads TGTGCCAGCAGCTTGGCGCCCCAGGGCCTGGGGTACAATGAGCAGTTCTTC.

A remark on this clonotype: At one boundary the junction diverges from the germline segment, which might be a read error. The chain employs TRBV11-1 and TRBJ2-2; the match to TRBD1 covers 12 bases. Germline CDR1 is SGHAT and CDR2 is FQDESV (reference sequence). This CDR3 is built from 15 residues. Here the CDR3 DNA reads TGTGCCAGCAGCTTATGGGACAGGGGGCCCGGAGAGCTGTTTTTT. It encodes CASSLWDRGPGELFF.

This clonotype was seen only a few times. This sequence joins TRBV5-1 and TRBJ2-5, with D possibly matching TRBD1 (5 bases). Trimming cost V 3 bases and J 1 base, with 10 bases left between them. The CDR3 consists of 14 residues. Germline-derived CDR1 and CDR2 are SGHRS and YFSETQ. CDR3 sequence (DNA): TGCGCCAGCAGCTATGGGGCGATCCAAGAGACCCAGTACTTC. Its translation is CASSYGAIQETQYF. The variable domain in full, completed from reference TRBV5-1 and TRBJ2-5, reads KAGVTQTPRYLIKTRGQQVTLSCSPISGHRSVSWYQQTPGQGLQFLFEYFSETQRNKGNFPGRFSGRQFSNSRSEMNVSTLELGDSALYLCASSYGAIQETQYFGPGTRLLVL.

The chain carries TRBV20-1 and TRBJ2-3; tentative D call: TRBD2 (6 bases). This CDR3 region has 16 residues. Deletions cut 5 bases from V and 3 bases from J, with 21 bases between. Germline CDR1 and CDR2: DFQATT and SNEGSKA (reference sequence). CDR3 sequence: CSAYNRWGVSTDTQYF. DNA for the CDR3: TGCAGTGCTTATAACCGGTGGGGGGTGTCGACAGATACGCAGTATTTT.

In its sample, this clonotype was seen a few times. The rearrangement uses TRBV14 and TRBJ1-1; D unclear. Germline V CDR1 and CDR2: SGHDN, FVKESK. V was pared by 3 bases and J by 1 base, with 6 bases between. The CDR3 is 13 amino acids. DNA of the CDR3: TGTGCCAGCAGCCAGGCCGGGAACACTGAAGCTTTCTTT. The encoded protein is CASSQAGNTEAFF.

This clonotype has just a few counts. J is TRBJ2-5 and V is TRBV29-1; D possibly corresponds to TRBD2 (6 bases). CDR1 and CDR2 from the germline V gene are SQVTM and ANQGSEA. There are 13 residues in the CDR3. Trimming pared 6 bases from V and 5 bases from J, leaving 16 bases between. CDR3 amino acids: CSVEVGGVETQYF. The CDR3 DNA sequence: TGCAGCGTCGAGGTTGGAGGGGTGGAGACCCAGTACTTC.

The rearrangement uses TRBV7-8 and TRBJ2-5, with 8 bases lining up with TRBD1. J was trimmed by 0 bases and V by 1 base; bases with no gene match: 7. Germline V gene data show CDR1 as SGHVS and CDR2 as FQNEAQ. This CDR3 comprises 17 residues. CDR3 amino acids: CASSLVDRAQYQETQYF. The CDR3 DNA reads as TGTGCCAGCAGCTTAGTGGACAGGGCTCAGTACCAAGAGACCCAGTACTTC.

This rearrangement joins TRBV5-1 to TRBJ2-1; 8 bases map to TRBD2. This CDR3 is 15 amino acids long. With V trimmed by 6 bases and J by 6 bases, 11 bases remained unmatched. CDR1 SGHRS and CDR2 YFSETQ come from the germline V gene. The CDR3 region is CASMTQAAGGNEQFF. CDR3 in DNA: TGCGCCAGCATGACACAGGCCGCGGGAGGCAATGAGCAGTTCTTC.

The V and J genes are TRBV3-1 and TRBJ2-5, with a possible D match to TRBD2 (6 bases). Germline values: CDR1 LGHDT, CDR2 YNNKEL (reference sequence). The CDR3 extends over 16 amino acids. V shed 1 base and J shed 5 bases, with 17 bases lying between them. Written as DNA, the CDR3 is TGTGCCAGCAGCCAAGGGGTTAGCGGTATAGGGGAGACCCAGTACTTC. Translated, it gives CASSQGVSGIGETQYF.

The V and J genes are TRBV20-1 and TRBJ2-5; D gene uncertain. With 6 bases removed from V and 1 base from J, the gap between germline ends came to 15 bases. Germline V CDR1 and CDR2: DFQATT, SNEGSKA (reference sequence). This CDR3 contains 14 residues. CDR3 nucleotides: TGCAGTGCGCCGGACGGTAACGTCCAAGAGACCCAGTACTTC. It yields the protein CSAPDGNVQETQYF.

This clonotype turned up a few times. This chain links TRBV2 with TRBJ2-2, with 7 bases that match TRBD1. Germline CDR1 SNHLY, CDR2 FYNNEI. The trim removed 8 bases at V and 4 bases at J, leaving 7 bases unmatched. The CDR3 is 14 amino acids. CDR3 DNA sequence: TGTGCCAGCGGGGGACAGAGAACCACCGGGGAGCTGTTTTTT. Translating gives CASGGQRTTGELFF.

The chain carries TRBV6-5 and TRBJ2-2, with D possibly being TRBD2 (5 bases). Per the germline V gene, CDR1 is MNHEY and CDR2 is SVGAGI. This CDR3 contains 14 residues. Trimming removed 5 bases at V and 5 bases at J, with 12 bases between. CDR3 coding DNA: TGTGCCAGCAGTCGGGGTTTCGGGACCGGGGAGCTGTTTTTT. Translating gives CASSRGFGTGELFF.

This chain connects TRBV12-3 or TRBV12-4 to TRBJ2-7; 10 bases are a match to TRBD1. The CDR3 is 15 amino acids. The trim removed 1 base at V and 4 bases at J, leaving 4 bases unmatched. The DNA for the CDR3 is TGTGCCAGCAGTTTAGGCGGGACAGGGGTATACGAGCAGTACTTC. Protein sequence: CASSLGGTGVYEQYF.

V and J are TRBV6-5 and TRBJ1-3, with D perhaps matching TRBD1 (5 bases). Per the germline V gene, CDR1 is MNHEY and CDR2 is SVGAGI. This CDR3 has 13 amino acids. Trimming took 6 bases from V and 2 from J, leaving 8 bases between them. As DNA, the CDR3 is TGTGCCAGCAGAAAACAGGCTGGAAACACCATATATTTT. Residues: CASRKQAGNTIYF.

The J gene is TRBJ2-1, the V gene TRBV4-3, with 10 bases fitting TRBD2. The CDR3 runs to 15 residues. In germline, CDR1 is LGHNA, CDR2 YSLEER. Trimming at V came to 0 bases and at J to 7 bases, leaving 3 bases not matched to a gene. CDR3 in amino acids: CASSQEASGRNEQFF. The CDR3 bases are TGCGCCAGCAGCCAAGAGGCTAGCGGGAGAAATGAGCAGTTCTTC.

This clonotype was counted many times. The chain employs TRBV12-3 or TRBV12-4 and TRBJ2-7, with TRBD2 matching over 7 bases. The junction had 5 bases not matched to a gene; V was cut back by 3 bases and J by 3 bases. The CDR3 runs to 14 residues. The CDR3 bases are TGTGCCAGCAGTTTTGGAGGGAGGGGCTACGAGCAGTACTTC. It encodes CASSFGGRGYEQYF.

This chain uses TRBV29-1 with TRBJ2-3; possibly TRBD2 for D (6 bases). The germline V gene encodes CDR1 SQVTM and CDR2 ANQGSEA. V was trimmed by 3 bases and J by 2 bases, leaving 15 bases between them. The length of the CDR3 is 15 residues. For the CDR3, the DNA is TGCAGCGTTGAGCCAACTTGGGGGGTCACAGATACGCAGTATTTT. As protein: CSVEPTWGVTDTQYF.

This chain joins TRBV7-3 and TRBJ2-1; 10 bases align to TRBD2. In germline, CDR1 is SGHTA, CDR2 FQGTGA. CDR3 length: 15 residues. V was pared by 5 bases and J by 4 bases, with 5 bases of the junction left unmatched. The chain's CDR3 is CASSQSSGSYNEQFF. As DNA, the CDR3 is TGTGCCAGCAGCCAGTCTAGCGGGAGTTACAATGAGCAGTTCTTC.